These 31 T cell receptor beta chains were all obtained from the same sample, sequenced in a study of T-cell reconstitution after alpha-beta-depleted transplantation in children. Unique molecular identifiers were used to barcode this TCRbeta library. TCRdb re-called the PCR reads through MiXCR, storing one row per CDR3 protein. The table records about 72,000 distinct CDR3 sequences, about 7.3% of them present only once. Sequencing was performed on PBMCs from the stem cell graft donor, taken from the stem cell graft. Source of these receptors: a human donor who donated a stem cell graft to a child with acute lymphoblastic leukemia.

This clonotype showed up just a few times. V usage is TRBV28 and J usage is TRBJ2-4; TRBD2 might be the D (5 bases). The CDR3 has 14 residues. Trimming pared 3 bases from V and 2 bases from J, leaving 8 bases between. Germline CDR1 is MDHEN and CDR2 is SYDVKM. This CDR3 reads CASSFSGTKNIQYF. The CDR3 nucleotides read TGTGCCAGCAGTTTCTCCGGGACCAAAAACATTCAGTACTTC. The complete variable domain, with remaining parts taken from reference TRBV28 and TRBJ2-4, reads DVKVTQSSRYLVKRTGEKVFLECVQDMDHENMFWYRQDPGLGLRLIYFSYDVKMKEKGDIPEGYSVSREKKERFSLILESASTNQTSMYLCASSFSGTKNIQYFGAGTRLSVL.

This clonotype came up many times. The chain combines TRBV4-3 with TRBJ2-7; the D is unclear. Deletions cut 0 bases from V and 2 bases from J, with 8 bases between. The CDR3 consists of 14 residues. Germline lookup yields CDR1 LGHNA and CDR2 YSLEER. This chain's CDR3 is CASSQDRNTYEQYF. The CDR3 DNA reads TGCGCCAGCAGCCAAGACAGGAATACCTACGAGCAGTACTTC.

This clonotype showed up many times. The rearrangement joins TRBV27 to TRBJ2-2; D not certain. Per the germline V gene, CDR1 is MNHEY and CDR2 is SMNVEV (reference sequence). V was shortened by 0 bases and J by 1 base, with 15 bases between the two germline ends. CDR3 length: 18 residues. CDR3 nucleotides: TGTGCCAGCAGTTTATCGATTCTCCGACTCATGAACACCGGGGAGCTGTTTTTT. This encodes CASSLSILRLMNTGELFF.

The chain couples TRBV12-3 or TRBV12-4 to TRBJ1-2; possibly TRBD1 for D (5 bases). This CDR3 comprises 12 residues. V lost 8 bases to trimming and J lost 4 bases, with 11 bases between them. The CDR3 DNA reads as TGTGCCAGCTCAGCCGGGGGCTATGGCTACACCTTC. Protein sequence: CASSAGGYGYTF.

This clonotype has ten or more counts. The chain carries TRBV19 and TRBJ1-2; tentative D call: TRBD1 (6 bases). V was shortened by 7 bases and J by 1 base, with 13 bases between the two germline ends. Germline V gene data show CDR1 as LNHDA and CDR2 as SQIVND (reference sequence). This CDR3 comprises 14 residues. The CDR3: CASTADRFNYGYTF. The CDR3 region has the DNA TGTGCCAGTACCGCGGACAGATTTAACTATGGCTACACCTTC.

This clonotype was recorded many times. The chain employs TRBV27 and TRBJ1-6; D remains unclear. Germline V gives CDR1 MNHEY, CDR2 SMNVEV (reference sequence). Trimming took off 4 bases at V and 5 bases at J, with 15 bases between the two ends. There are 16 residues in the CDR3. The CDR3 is CASSSPKRFHNSPLHF. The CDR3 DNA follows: TGTGCCAGCAGTTCACCCAAACGCTTCCATAATTCACCCCTCCACTTT.

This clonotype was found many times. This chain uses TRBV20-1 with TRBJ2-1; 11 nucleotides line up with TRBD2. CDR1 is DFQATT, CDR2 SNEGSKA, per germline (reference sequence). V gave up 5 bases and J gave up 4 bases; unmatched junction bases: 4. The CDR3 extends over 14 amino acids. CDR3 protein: CSASGLAVYNEQFF. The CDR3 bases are TGCAGTGCTTCGGGACTAGCGGTTTACAATGAGCAGTTCTTC.

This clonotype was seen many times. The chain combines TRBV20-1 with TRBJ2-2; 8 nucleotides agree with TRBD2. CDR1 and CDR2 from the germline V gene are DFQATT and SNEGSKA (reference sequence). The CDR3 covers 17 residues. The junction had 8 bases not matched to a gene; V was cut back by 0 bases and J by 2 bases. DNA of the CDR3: TGCAGTGCTAGAGACGGCGGGGGGACAAAAAACACCGGGGAGCTGTTTTTT. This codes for CSARDGGGTKNTGELFF.

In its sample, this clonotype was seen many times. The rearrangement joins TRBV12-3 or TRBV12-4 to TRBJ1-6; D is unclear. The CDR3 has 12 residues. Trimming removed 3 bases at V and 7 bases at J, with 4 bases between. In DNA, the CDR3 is TGTGCCAGCAGTTTCCCAAATTCACCCCTCCACTTT. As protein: CASSFPNSPLHF.

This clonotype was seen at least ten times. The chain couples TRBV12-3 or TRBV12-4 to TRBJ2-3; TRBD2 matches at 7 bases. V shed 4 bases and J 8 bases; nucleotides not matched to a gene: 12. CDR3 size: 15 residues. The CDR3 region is CASSSTGTMGATQYF. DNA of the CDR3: TGTGCCAGCAGTTCAACCGGGACTATGGGCGCTACGCAGTATTTT.

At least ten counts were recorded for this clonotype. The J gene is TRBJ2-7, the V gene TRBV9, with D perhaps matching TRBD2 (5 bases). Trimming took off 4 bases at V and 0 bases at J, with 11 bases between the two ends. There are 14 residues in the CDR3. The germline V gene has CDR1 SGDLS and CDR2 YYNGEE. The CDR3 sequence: CASSPSRVSYEQYF. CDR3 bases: TGTGCCAGCAGCCCTTCGAGGGTCTCCTACGAGCAGTACTTC.

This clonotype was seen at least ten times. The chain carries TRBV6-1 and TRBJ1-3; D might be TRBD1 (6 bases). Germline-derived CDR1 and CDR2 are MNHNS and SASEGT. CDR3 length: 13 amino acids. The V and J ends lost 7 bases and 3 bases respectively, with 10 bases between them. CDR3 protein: CASTRGGGNTIYF. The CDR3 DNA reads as TGTGCCAGCACCAGGGGTGGTGGAAACACCATATATTTT.

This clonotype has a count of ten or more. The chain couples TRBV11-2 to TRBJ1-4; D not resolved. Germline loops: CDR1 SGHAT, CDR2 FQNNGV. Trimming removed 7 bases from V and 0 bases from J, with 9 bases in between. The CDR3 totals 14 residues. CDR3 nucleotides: TGTGCCAGCACGCAAGGGTCAACTAATGAAAAACTGTTTTTT. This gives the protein CASTQGSTNEKLFF.

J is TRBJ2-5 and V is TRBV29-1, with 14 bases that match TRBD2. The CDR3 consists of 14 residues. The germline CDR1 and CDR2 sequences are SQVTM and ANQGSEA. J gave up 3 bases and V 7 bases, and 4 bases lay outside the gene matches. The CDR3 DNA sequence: TGCAGCGGTGAGGGACTAGCGGGGGAAGAGACCCAGTACTTC. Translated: CSGEGLAGEETQYF.

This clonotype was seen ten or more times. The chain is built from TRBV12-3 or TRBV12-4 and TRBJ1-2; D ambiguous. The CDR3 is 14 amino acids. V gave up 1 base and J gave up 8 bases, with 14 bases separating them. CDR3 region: CASSLDSSAGGYTF. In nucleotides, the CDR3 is TGTGCCAGCAGTTTAGATTCCAGTGCGGGAGGCTACACCTTC.

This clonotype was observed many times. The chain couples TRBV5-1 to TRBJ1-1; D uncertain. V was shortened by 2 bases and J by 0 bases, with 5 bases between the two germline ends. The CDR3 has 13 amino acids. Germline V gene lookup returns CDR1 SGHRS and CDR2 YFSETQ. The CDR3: CASSFTVNTEAFF. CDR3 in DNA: TGCGCCAGCAGCTTCACAGTGAACACTGAAGCTTTCTTT.

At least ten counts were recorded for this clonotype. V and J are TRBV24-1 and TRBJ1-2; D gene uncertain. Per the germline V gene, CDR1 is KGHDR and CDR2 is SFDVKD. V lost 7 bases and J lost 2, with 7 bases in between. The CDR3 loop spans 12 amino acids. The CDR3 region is CATRDENYGYTF. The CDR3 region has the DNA TGTGCCACCAGGGACGAAAACTATGGCTACACCTTC.

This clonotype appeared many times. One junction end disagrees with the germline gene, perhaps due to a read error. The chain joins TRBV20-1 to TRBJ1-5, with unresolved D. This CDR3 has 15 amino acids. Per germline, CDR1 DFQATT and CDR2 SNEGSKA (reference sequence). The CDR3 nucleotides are TGTAGTGCCCTAGAAAGCAGACTACTCAATCAGCCCCAGCATTTT. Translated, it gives CSALESRLLNQPQHF.

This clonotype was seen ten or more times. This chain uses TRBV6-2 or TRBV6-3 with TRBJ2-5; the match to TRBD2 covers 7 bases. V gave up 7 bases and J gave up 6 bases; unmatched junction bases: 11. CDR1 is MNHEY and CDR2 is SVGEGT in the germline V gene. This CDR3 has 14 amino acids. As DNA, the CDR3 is TGTGCCAGCAATCCCCAGCGGGGTATGAAGACCCAGTACTTC. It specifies CASNPQRGMKTQYF.

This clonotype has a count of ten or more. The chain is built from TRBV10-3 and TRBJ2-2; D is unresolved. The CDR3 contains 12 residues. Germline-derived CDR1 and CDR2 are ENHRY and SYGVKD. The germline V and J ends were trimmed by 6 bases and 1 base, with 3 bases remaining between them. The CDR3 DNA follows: TGTGCCATCAGGGAGAACACCGGGGAGCTGTTTTTT. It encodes CAIRENTGELFF.

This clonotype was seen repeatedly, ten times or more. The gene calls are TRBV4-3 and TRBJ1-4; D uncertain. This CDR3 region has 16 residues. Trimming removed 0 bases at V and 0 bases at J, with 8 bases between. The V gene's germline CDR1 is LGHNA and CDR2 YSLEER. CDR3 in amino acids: CASSQDLETTNEKLFF. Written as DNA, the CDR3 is TGCGCCAGCAGCCAAGATCTGGAGACAACTAATGAAAAACTGTTTTTT.

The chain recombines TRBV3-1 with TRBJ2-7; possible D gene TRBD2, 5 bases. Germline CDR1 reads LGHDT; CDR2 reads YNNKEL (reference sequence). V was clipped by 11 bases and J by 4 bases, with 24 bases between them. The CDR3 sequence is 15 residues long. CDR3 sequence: CASTRSGIGNYEQYF. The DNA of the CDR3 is TGTGCCTCCACCCGCTCCGGGATTGGGAATTACGAGCAGTACTTC.

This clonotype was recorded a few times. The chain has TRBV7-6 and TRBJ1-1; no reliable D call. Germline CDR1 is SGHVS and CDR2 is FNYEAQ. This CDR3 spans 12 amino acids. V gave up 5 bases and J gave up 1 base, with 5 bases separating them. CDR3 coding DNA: TGTGCCAGCAGCCCCTCGAACACTGAAGCTTTCTTT. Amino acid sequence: CASSPSNTEAFF.

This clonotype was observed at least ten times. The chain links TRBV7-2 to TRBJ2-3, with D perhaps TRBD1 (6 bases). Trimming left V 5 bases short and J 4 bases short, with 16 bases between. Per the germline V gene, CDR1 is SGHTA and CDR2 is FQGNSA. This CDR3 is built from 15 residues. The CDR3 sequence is CASSPEGGFADTQYF. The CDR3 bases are TGTGCCAGCAGCCCAGAAGGGGGTTTCGCAGATACGCAGTATTTT.

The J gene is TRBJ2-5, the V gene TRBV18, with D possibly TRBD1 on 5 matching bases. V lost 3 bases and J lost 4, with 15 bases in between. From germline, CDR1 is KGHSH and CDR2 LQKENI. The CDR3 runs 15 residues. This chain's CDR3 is CASSPLPQGGETQYF. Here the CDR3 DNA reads TGTGCCAGCTCACCGCTCCCCCAGGGTGGAGAGACCCAGTACTTC.

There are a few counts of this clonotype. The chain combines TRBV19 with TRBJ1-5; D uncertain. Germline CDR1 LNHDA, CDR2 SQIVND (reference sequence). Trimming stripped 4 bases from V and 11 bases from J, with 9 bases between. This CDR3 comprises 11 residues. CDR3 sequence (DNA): TGTGCCAGTAGTAACGCGGGTACCCAGCATTTT. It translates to CASSNAGTQHF.

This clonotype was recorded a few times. CDR3 DNA: TGTGCCAGCAGCGTCGGACTAGCGGGAGCATCAGATACGCAGTATTTT. As protein: CASSVGLAGASDTQYF. This chain uses TRBV7-3 with TRBJ2-3, with TRBD2 matching over 13 bases. The CDR3 extends over 16 amino acids. J gave up 4 bases and V 5 bases, and 6 bases lay outside the gene matches. The germline V gene has CDR1 SGHTA and CDR2 FQGTGA.

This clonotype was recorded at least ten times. The CDR3 reads CSARETSDVGELFF. As DNA, the CDR3 is TGCAGTGCTAGAGAGACTAGCGATGTCGGGGAGCTGTTTTTT. The gene calls are TRBV20-1 and TRBJ2-2, with 8 bases that match TRBD2. The V and J ends lost 0 bases and 7 bases, in that order; junction bases with no gene match: 4. CDR1 and CDR2 from the germline V gene are DFQATT and SNEGSKA (reference sequence). The CDR3 extends over 14 amino acids.

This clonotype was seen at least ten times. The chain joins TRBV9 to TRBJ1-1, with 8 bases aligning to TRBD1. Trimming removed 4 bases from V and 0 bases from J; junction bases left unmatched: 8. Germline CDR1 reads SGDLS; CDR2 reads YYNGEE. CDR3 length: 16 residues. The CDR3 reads CASSPWDRSLNTEAFF. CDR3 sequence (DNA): TGTGCCAGCAGCCCTTGGGACAGGTCTTTGAACACTGAAGCTTTCTTT. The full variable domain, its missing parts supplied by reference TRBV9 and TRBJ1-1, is DSGVTQTPKHLITATGQRVTLRCSPRSGDLSVYWYQQSLDQGLQFLIQYYNGEERAKGNILERFSAQQFPDLHSELNLSSLELGDSALYFCASSPWDRSLNTEAFFGQGTRLTVV.

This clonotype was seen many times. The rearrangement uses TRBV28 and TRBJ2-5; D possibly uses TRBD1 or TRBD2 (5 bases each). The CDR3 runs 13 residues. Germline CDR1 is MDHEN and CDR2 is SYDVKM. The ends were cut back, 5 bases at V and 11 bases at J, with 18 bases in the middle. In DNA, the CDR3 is TGTGCCAGCAGTCCCTTCCATCTCGGGGCGCAGTACTTC. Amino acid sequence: CASSPFHLGAQYF.

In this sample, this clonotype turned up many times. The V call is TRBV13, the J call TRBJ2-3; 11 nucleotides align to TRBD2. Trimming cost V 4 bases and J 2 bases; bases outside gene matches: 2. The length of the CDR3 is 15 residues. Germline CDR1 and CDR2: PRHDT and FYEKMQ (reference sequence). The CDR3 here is CASSSLAGDTDTQYF. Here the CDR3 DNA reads TGTGCCAGCAGCTCACTAGCGGGGGACACAGATACGCAGTATTTT.